A selection of T cell receptor beta chains follows, all from one sample in a study of blood T cell repertoires in COVID-19. TCRdb's table, derived via immunoSEQ multiplex PCR, lists solely in-frame clones and lacks some. The sample contains 250,000 to 300,000 clones, approximately 90% of which appear only once. Sequenced input: peripheral blood. The source of these receptors is a man between 35 and 55 years old with acute or convalescent COVID-19. Both conserved end residues are part of each CDR3. Each record gives: J gene, clone size, V gene, D gene, CDR3 protein, CDR3 DNA. The D gene is left open where the match is weak. Size is stated for part of the rows, as once, few or many counts, or as a class when the clone is expanded.

>TRBJ1-4|NA|TRBV19|NA
CASSIAWSTNEKLFF
TGTGCCAGTAGTATTGCTTGGAGTACTAATGAAAAACTGTTTTTT
>TRBJ2-7|NA|TRBV5-1|NA
CASSLGGTDPKRYF
TGCGCCAGCAGCTTGGGCGGGACGGATCCAAAAAGGTACTTC
>TRBJ1-2|NA|TRBV7-2|NA
CASSLDSQRDYGYTF
TGTGCCAGCAGCTTAGACAGTCAGCGGGACTATGGCTACACCTTC
>TRBJ2-2|NA|TRBV30|NA
CAWSVTVRNTGELFF
TGTGCCTGGAGTGTAACAGTGAGGAACACCGGGGAGCTGTTTTTT
>TRBJ2-7|NA|TRBV7-6|NA
CASSPGTPYEQYF
TGTGCCAGCAGTCCCGGGACACCTTACGAGCAGTACTTC
>TRBJ2-3|NA|TRBV2|NA
CASNGGLSTDTQYF
TGTGCCAGCAACGGGGGGCTTAGCACAGATACGCAGTATTTT
>TRBJ1-2|NA|TRBV28|TRBD1
CASSLGQGYGYTF
TGTGCCAGCAGTTTGGGACAGGGCTATGGCTACACCTTC
>TRBJ2-7|NA|TRBV24-1|TRBD1
CATSDFSGGEQYF
TGTGCCACCAGTGATTTTTCAGGGGGCGAGCAGTACTTC
>TRBJ2-1|NA|TRBV15|TRBD2
CATSSALTSGVGNEQFF
TGTGCCACCAGCAGTGCATTAACTAGCGGGGTGGGAAATGAGCAGTTCTTC
>TRBJ2-7|NA|TRBV30|NA
CAWSARDYEQYF
TGTGCCTGGAGTGCTCGGGACTACGAGCAGTACTTC
>TRBJ1-1|NA|TRBV29-1|TRBD1
CSVGRGRNTEAFF
TGCAGCGTTGGAAGGGGGCGGAACACTGAAGCTTTCTTT
>TRBJ2-3|NA|TRBV2|TRBD1
CASSIGQATRTDTQYF
TGTGCCAGCAGTATTGGACAGGCCACGCGTACAGATACGCAGTATTTT
>TRBJ1-1|NA|TRBV19|NA
CASSFSGLTEAFF
TGTGCCAGTAGTTTCTCAGGGTTAACTGAAGCTTTCTTT
>TRBJ2-7|NA|TRBV11-2|TRBD1
CASSLADRDYEQYF
TGTGCCAGCAGCTTAGCGGACAGGGACTACGAGCAGTACTTC
>TRBJ1-2|few|TRBV25-1|TRBD1
CASRDRGQGYTF
TGTGCCAGCAGAGACAGGGGGCAAGGCTACACCTTC
>TRBJ1-3|once|TRBV13|NA
CASSLRGRNTIYF
TGTGCCAGCAGCCTCAGGGGTAGAAACACCATATATTTT
>TRBJ1-1|NA|TRBV5-6|TRBD1
CASSLARQGRTEAFF
TGTGCCAGCAGCTTGGCGCGACAGGGAAGAACTGAAGCTTTCTTT
>TRBJ2-3|few|TRBV4-1|TRBD2
CASSQDPASGGTDTQYF
TGCGCCAGCAGCCAAGATCCGGCTAGCGGGGGGACAGATACGCAGTATTTT
>TRBJ2-7|NA|TRBV2|TRBD1
CASSYWDRGGSEQYF
TGTGCCAGCAGTTACTGGGACAGGGGAGGGAGTGAGCAGTACTTC
>TRBJ2-7|NA|TRBV7-6|NA
CASSFGTNYYEQYF
TGTGCCAGCAGCTTTGGGACAAATTACTACGAGCAGTACTTC
>TRBJ1-5|NA|TRBV19|NA
CASRLQGGLQPQHF
TGTGCCAGCAGACTACAGGGTGGTTTACAGCCCCAGCATTTT
>TRBJ2-7|NA|TRBV7-8|NA
CASSVGPLPSPADEQYF
TGTGCCAGCAGCGTTGGCCCCTTACCATCCCCGGCGGACGAGCAGTACTTC
>TRBJ2-1|NA|TRBV7-8|TRBD2
CASSAGTSFNNEQFF
TGTGCCAGCAGCGCCGGGACTAGCTTCAACAATGAGCAGTTCTTC
>TRBJ2-5|NA|TRBV27|TRBD1
CASSFRRDRETQYF
TGTGCCAGCAGTTTCCGACGGGACAGAGAGACCCAGTACTTC
>TRBJ2-7|NA|TRBV6-1|TRBD1
CASSEAVGQVSYEQYF
TGTGCCAGCAGTGAAGCGGTCGGACAGGTCTCCTACGAGCAGTACTTC
>TRBJ2-3|once|TRBV4-1|TRBD2
CASSQGSGGADTQYF
TGCGCCAGCAGCCAAGGTAGCGGGGGGGCAGATACGCAGTATTTT
>TRBJ2-2|NA|TRBV24-1|TRBD1
CATSERGQANTGELFF
TGTGCCACCAGTGAAAGGGGACAGGCGAACACCGGGGAGCTGTTTTTT
>TRBJ2-1|few|TRBV6-5|TRBD2
CASSSRTSGAYNEQFF
TGTGCCAGCAGTTCCCGGACTAGCGGGGCCTACAATGAGCAGTTCTTC
>TRBJ1-2|NA|TRBV6-6|NA
CASSYDIAGGYTF
TGTGCCAGCAGTTACGACATCGCGGGGGGCTACACCTTC
>TRBJ1-1|NA|TRBV5-1|NA
CASGESQGNTEAFF
TGCGCCAGCGGTGAAAGCCAGGGGAACACTGAAGCTTTCTTT
>TRBJ1-1|NA|TRBV7-2|NA
CASSLQGLNTEAFF
TGTGCCAGCAGCTTACAGGGCTTAAACACTGAAGCTTTCTTT
>TRBJ1-2|NA|TRBV3-1/TRBV3-2|NA
CASSQDPDSLYTF
TGTGCCAGCAGCCAAGATCCTGACAGTCTCTACACCTTC
>TRBJ1-2|NA|TRBV6-6|NA
CASSAGVNYGYTF
TGTGCCAGCAGTGCAGGGGTTAACTATGGCTACACCTTC
>TRBJ1-2|NA|TRBV19|TRBD1
CASSYRGRIGYTF
TGTGCCAGTAGTTACAGGGGGCGAATCGGCTACACCTTC
>TRBJ1-5|NA|TRBV2|NA
CASSQRFNQPQHF
TGTGCCAGCAGTCAGCGGTTCAATCAGCCCCAGCATTTT
>TRBJ1-1|NA|TRBV6-1|TRBD1
CASSEALRDRGKAFF
TGTGCCAGCAGTGAAGCGCTTCGGGACAGGGGGAAAGCTTTCTTT
>TRBJ1-3|few|TRBV6-1|NA
CASSEGLSGNTIYF
TGTGCCAGCAGTGAAGGTCTCTCTGGAAACACCATATATTTT
>TRBJ2-7|NA|TRBV9|NA
CASSVASSLLVPEQYF
TGTGCCAGCAGCGTAGCTTCGAGCCTACTAGTCCCCGAGCAGTACTTC
>TRBJ2-1|NA|TRBV5-5|NA
CASSLGGLSYNEQFF
TGTGCCAGCAGCTTAGGCGGGCTCTCCTACAATGAGCAGTTCTTC
>TRBJ1-6|NA|TRBV2|NA
CASSEGPGWNSPLHF
TGTGCCAGCAGTGAAGGGCCGGGGTGGAATTCACCCCTCCACTTT
>TRBJ2-7|NA|TRBV2|NA
CASTRQSYEQYF
TGTGCCAGCACGAGACAGTCCTACGAGCAGTACTTC
>TRBJ2-7|NA|TRBV5-1|NA
CASSLSWTRNEQYF
TGCGCCAGCAGCTTGAGTTGGACTCGGAACGAGCAGTACTTC
>TRBJ1-3|NA|TRBV5-8|TRBD1
CASSLQPGGGNTIYF
TGTGCCAGCAGCTTGCAGCCAGGGGGCGGAAACACCATATATTTT
>TRBJ2-2|NA|TRBV5-4|NA
CASSLDVLRGTGELFF
TGTGCCAGCAGCTTGGATGTACTAAGGGGTACCGGGGAGCTGTTTTTT
>TRBJ2-3|NA|TRBV11-2|TRBD2
CASSSLRGASSDTQYF
TGTGCCAGCAGCTCGCTGCGGGGGGCTTCCTCAGATACGCAGTATTTT